This T cell receptor (beta chain) was captured in a study of graft-versus-host responses after intestinal transplantation. The data were produced by immunoSEQ multiplex PCR, yet TCRdb's version contains in-frame clones alone and is incomplete. Here the sample spans roughly 100,000 clones, roughly 87% being singletons. For this clone: Its antigen is unknown.

The V gene's germline CDR1 is MDHEN and CDR2 SYDVKM. The CDR3 is 16 amino acids. Trimming stripped 3 bases from V and 9 bases from J, with 21 bases between. J is TRBJ2-1 and V is TRBV28; D perhaps matches TRBD2 (6 bases). This material consisted of unstimulated CD4+ T cells sorted from spleen or lymph node cells, taken before intestinal transplant. This TCR was recovered from a human donor who received an intestinal transplant. In nucleotides, the CDR3 is TGTGCCAGCAGTTTTTATGGTGGCGGGAAAGAGGCTGAGCAGTTCTTC. Its protein is CASSFYGGGKEAEQFF.